This T cell receptor (beta chain) stems from a study of regulatory T cells in long-lasting Graves disease (dated by TCRdb to the early 2020s). At the level of the whole study: Patients with newly diagnosed Graves' disease had been on antithyroid drugs for under 3 months. Persistent Graves' disease patients were compared with newly diagnosed Graves' disease patients by peripheral blood TCR sequencing and RNA sequencing. The study was conducted in China and was registered as a clinical trial. A total of around 35 samples underwent TCR sequencing, from 13 patients with persistent Graves' disease and roughly 20 patients with newly diagnosed Graves' disease. Broader findings and caveats from the paper: Persistent Graves' disease patients showed lower TCR Shannon entropy and fewer highly expanded clones than newly diagnosed patients, suggesting clonal expansion. The small sample size was acknowledged by the authors as a limitation that may reduce accuracy. Peripheral blood alone was examined, since thyroid tissue, which constituted the primary lesion, could not be accessed. Only the TCR beta chain was sequenced and analyzed. More public clonotypes were shared among persistent patients (2,741) than among newly diagnosed patients (roughly 1,000).

At least ten counts were recorded for this clonotype. Its specific antigen is unknown. The record has no base qualities; no much larger clone is one base away. Interpreted using the paper, the time point label stands for: newly diagnosed GD, antithyroid drugs for less than 3 months. RNA was extracted from PBMCs in TRIzol for both TCR sequencing and RNA sequencing. The diagnosis of Graves' disease followed American Thyroid Association guidelines. Recruitment of patients was carried out at an endocrinology department in Xi'an, China. Each patient gave 7.5 to 10 milliliters of peripheral blood, collected in an EDTA anticoagulant tube. Ficoll Paque Plus density gradient separation was used to isolate PBMCs, and no further T cell sorting was performed. An Agilent 2100 Bioanalyzer and agarose gel were used to check RNA quality, while a NanoDrop 2000 measured RNA concentration. Receptor libraries were prepared by multiplex PCR. The run used an Illumina HiSeq 4000. TCR beta libraries were built with iRepertoire HTBI primers and Arm-PCR amplification of CDR3 regions. PCR products were gel purified before sequencing. The published analysis was carried out like this. A total of 62 TRBV and about 13 TRBJ segments were identified across samples and were used for gene usage analysis of CDR3 amino acid clonotypes. COPE and FqMerger were used to merge filtered high-quality paired reads into contigs. Contigs were aligned with BLAST to IMGT TRBV, TRBD and TRBJ reference genes, and CDR3 was defined per IMGT. Clonotypes above 0.1% frequency were classified as highly expanded clones. Shannon entropy served as the measure of repertoire diversity, while the Gini coefficient captured V-J evenness. A clonotype found in more than one individual was treated as public. The public reads were reprocessed in TCRdb via fastp at Q25 and MiXCR, keeping in-frame beta chains. Identical CDR3 protein sequences are pooled into one entry, listed with their most common genes and DNA. The V and J calls and clone size are TCRdb's, not the authors'. The sample table lists 450,000 to 600,000 distinct CDR3 sequences, less than 15% of them with a count of one. Together, the top ten hold roughly 10% of the sample.

These data were likewise used in another study, on T cells in Graves' hyperthyroidism and ophthalmopathy. Taken from the second paper: Stable Graves' hyperthyroidism was defined as the absence of progression to ophthalmopathy over 18 months of follow-up. Hyperthyroidism patients were aged 18 to 65 years and newly diagnosed, with disease duration of less than 2 months. The study excluded patients with uncontrolled infections, other autoimmune diseases, pregnancy or lactation. Clinical symptoms, serum thyroxine and TRAb, thyroid ultrasound, and orbital computed tomography formed the basis for the diagnoses. A first-round RT-PCR of the TCR CDR3 used the HTBI primer set with the Qiagen OneStep RT-PCR kit. Most expanded thyroid clonotypes (frequency above 0.001) were also found in blood, which suggests that blood repertoires may mirror thyroid immune responses. A model built on a 13 V-J signature distinguished ophthalmopathy from stable hyperthyroidism, reaching approximately 89% sensitivity and about 81% specificity in cross-validation and 80%/75% in testing. In validation, the model predicted progression to ophthalmopathy with over 65% sensitivity and 72% to 85% specificity, a median of about 6.7 months before onset. TCR V-J signatures able to tell the groups apart were searched for in a discovery cohort of some 97 patients, of whom more than 40 had Graves' ophthalmopathy and around 56 had stable Graves' hyperthyroidism. Prospective prediction of ophthalmopathy was tested in an independent validation cohort of approximately 18 hyperthyroidism patients and roughly 16 patients who later progressed to ophthalmopathy. For training and testing, the 100 or so patients in the discovery cohort were randomly divided in a 7:3 ratio. In addition, the study compared T-cell repertoires in thyroid tissue and in blood from over 5 Graves' hyperthyroidism patients. Following sampling, methimazole starting at 30 mg daily was given to hyperthyroidism patients, and high-dose intravenous methylprednisolone was given to ophthalmopathy patients. Libraries were constructed in a second round of multiplex PCR, after which size selection and purification were carried out. Sequencing of the libraries was done on an Illumina HiSeq2000 using paired-end 100 bp reads. SOAPnuke was used to process the raw data, with reads discarded if the reads contained adapters or uncalled bases, had a mean Phred below 15, or lacked an exact constant-primer or identifier match. High-quality paired reads were merged with COPE v1.2.5, and unique nucleotide sequences were defined as clonotypes. Clonotypes were aligned to IMGT TRBV, TRBD and TRBJ reference segments using MiTCR v1.1. Analysis was restricted to V-J combinations with a frequency above 0.0001, which covered roughly 99% of repertoires. A TCS score was defined as the ratio between F50 (clonal expansion) and ExV (chaos), using BLOSUM62-based TCRdist between CDR3 peptides within each V-J. Welch's t-statistics and random forest reduced roughly 540 V-J features to 13, which were used in a naive Bayes classifier (R e1071). No statistical method was used to fix the sample size in advance, and group allocation was not hidden from the investigators. The paper reports TCR Vbeta CDR3 sequencing of more than 120 peripheral blood samples: over 40 ophthalmopathy, about 75 hyperthyroidism and approximately 17 progressor patients.

The sequence was collected from a man younger than 40 with Graves disease. Donor details come from another sample of the same person, matched by shared clones. Sequencing was performed on peripheral blood mononuclear cells (PBMCs), taken at new diagnosis, from a patient treated with antithyroid drugs.

The nucleotide sequence is given as TGTGCCAGCACGTCTTTGGACGAGCAGTACTTC. Translated, this gives CASTSLDEQYF. This chain joins TRBV28 to TRBJ2-7; the D gene is unclear. Including cysteine and phenylalanine, the CDR3 has 11 amino acids. Only the CDR3 DNA stays, 33 bases, in frame from base 1. The junction carries 9 bases between V and J, which are trimmed by 7 bases and 5 bases respectively. From a lookup of the germline V gene, CDR1 and CDR2 are MDHEN and SYDVKM.